This T cell receptor beta chain was recovered during a study of OX40 agonist ivuxolimab in advanced cancers. Whole-study context: Partial responses were achieved by three patients, of whom one had hepatocellular carcinoma and two had cutaneous melanoma.

Clones were read by immunoSEQ multiplex PCR, and TCRdb kept only the in-frame ones, dropping some. The sample includes tens of thousands of clones, about four fifths of them seen just once. CDR1 LNHDA and CDR2 SQIVND come from the germline V gene (reference sequence). V was cut by 3 bases and J by 3 bases, with 16 bases left in between. CDR3 size: 16 residues. Sequencing used CD4+ or CD8+ T cells sorted from blood, obtained in a trial of the OX40 agonist ivuxolimab. This clonotype was sampled from an adult with an advanced solid tumor such as melanoma, head and neck, liver or kidney cancer. This chain joins TRBV19 and TRBJ2-3; D is perhaps TRBD1 or TRBD2 (6 bases each). CDR3 in amino acids: CASSMARGRKTDTQYF. For the CDR3, the DNA is TGTGCCAGTAGTATGGCCCGGGGGCGGAAAACAGATACGCAGTATTTT. The full variable domain, its missing parts supplied by reference TRBV19 and TRBJ2-3, is DGGITQSPKYLFRKEGQNVTLSCEQNLNHDAMYWYRQDPGQGLRLIYYSQIVNDFQKGDIAEGYSVSREKKESFPLTVTSAQKNPTAFYLCASSMARGRKTDTQYFGPGTRLTVL.